Listed below are T cell receptor beta chains from one sample, sequenced in a study of neoadjuvant anti-PD-1 for oral cavity cancer. Here immunoSEQ multiplex PCR was the method, and the copy in TCRdb shows in-frame clones only, minus some. The table shows 55,000 to 80,000 clones, with around four fifths occurring only once. The sample in question was PBMCs, obtained before nivolumab (anti-PD-1) treatment. Receptor source: a person between 40 and 85 years old with oral cavity squamous cell carcinoma. The CDR3 runs from the conserved cysteine through the conserved F or W. A D gene is named only where the DNA matches it firmly. The listing skips clone size in some rows; elsewhere it reads once, few, many or a size class.

j_gene,abundance,v_gene,d_gene,CDR3aa,CDR3nt
TRBJ2-3,-,TRBV2,-,CATGAGGTDTQYF,TGTGCCACAGGGGCCGGGGGCACAGATACGCAGTATTTT
TRBJ1-2,once,TRBV5-1,-,CASSLDTDFRGYTF,TGCGCCAGCAGCTTGGATACGGACTTCCGTGGCTACACCTTC
TRBJ1-2,-,TRBV27,-,CASKTDQGLVGGYTF,TGTGCCAGCAAGACTGATCAGGGTCTGGTGGGCGGCTACACCTTC
TRBJ2-1,-,TRBV7-8,-,CASSLRGSYSYNEQFF,TGTGCCAGCAGCTTACGGGGTTCTTACTCCTACAATGAGCAGTTCTTC
TRBJ2-3,-,TRBV12-5,TRBD2,CASGSTSPRTDTQYF,TGTGCTAGTGGTTCGACTAGCCCCCGCACAGATACGCAGTATTTT
TRBJ2-5,few,TRBV2,-,CASSDLHQETQYF,TGTGCCAGCAGTGACTTACACCAAGAGACCCAGTACTTC
TRBJ2-1,-,TRBV27,TRBD2,CASSRRLAGGDNEQFF,TGTGCCAGCAGCCGAAGACTAGCGGGAGGGGACAATGAGCAGTTCTTC
TRBJ1-2,-,TRBV10-2,TRBD1,CASYPGQGFVGYTF,TGCGCCAGTTATCCGGGACAGGGGTTTGTTGGCTACACCTTC
TRBJ2-3,once,TRBV6-1,-,CASRISGFTDTQYF,TGTGCCAGCAGGATAAGCGGGTTCACAGATACGCAGTATTTT
TRBJ2-3,-,TRBV10-3,-,CAISEKADTQYF,TGTGCCATCAGTGAAAAGGCAGATACGCAGTATTTT
TRBJ2-4,-,TRBV7-9,-,CASSLNSGGKNIQYF,TGTGCCAGCAGCTTAAATTCTGGGGGGAAAAACATTCAGTACTTC
TRBJ2-3,-,TRBV11-2,TRBD2,CASTNGGGDTQYF,TGTGCCAGCACCAACGGCGGGGGAGATACGCAGTATTTT
TRBJ2-5,-,TRBV19,-,CASSIAGRETQYF,TGTGCCAGTAGTATCGCAGGGAGGGAGACCCAGTACTTC
TRBJ2-1,few,TRBV5-6,TRBD1,CASSWGQGASEQFF,TGTGCCAGCAGCTGGGGACAGGGGGCAAGTGAGCAGTTCTTC
TRBJ2-1,once,TRBV5-1,-,CASSFILGGNEQFF,TGCGCCAGCAGCTTTATATTGGGGGGAAATGAGCAGTTCTTC
TRBJ2-7,-,TRBV11-2,TRBD2,CASSLGSWEGTYEQYF,TGTGCCAGCAGCTTAGGTTCGTGGGAGGGGACCTACGAGCAGTACTTC
TRBJ1-1,-,TRBV6-5,-,CASSYDQRNTEAFF,TGTGCCAGCAGTTACGACCAGAGGAACACTGAAGCTTTCTTT
TRBJ2-6,-,TRBV7-3,-,CASSPPAANVLTF,TGTGCCAGCAGCCCCCCCGCGGCCAACGTCCTGACTTTC
TRBJ2-7,-,TRBV27,-,CACSPLRTAYEQYF,TGTGCCTGCTCACCGCTCCGGACAGCCTACGAGCAGTACTTC
TRBJ1-5,-,TRBV15,-,CATSRDRGVEPQHF,TGTGCCACCAGCAGAGACAGGGGAGTTGAGCCCCAGCATTTT
TRBJ2-7,-,TRBV30,TRBD1,CAWSVLGTASYEQYF,TGTGCCTGGAGTGTACTCGGGACAGCTTCCTACGAGCAGTACTTC
TRBJ2-3,-,TRBV5-5,TRBD2,CASSLAGLAADTQYF,TGTGCCAGCAGCCTTGCGGGACTAGCAGCAGATACGCAGTATTTT
TRBJ1-3,once,TRBV7-6,TRBD1,CASSHTGVRKTLSGNTIYF,TGTGCCAGCAGTCATACAGGGGTGCGCAAAACATTATCTGGAAACACCATATATTTT
TRBJ1-4,-,TRBV5-1,-,CASSLSTNNEKLFF,TGCGCCAGCAGCTTGTCTACGAACAATGAAAAACTGTTTTTT
TRBJ1-1,-,TRBV13,-,CASSLGRYWGTEAFF,TGTGCCAGCAGCTTAGGCCGTTATTGGGGAACTGAAGCTTTCTTT
TRBJ2-2,few,TRBV11-3,-,CASSLDTGGELFF,TGTGCCAGCAGCTTAGATACCGGCGGGGAGCTGTTTTTT
TRBJ1-1,once,TRBV5-1,-,CASSDRHKHTEAFF,TGCGCCAGCAGTGACAGGCATAAGCACACTGAAGCTTTCTTT
TRBJ1-6,-,TRBV2,-,CASSVHRGNSPLHF,TGTGCCAGCAGTGTACATAGGGGTAATTCACCCCTCCACTTT
TRBJ2-1,-,TRBV5-4,TRBD2,CASSFGGTSVYNEQFF,TGTGCCAGCAGCTTTGGGGGGACTAGCGTCTACAATGAGCAGTTCTTC
TRBJ2-1,-,TRBV6-5,-,CASITREYNEQFF,TGTGCCAGTATTACTCGGGAGTACAATGAGCAGTTCTTC
TRBJ2-5,once,TRBV7-3,TRBD1,CASSRGQGETQYF,TGTGCCAGCAGCAGGGGACAGGGGGAGACCCAGTACTTC
TRBJ2-1,-,TRBV6-1,-,CASSVGESNEQFF,TGTGCCAGCAGTGTTGGCGAAAGCAATGAGCAGTTCTTC
TRBJ1-5,-,TRBV19,-,CASSIQGMSNQPQHF,TGTGCCAGTAGTATACAGGGAATGAGCAATCAGCCCCAGCATTTT
TRBJ2-4,once,TRBV7-2,-,CASSSGVAKNIQYF,TGTGCCAGCAGCTCGGGGGTAGCCAAAAACATTCAGTACTTC
TRBJ2-3,-,TRBV6-5,-,CASRSGPDTQYF,TGTGCCAGCAGATCGGGGCCTGATACGCAGTATTTT
TRBJ1-5,once,TRBV30,-,CAWSGRDNQPQHF,TGTGCCTGGAGTGGCAGGGACAATCAGCCCCAGCATTTT
TRBJ1-3,-,TRBV27,-,CASSSVYGSLSGNTIYF,TGTGCCAGCAGTTCCGTCTATGGTAGCCTCTCTGGAAACACCATATATTTT
TRBJ2-1,-,TRBV2,-,CASSARTTYNEQFF,TGTGCCAGCAGTGCCCGGACTACCTACAATGAGCAGTTCTTC
TRBJ1-2,-,TRBV5-4,-,CASSPGQTLTTF,TGTGCCAGCAGCCCAGGACAGACGCTTACGACCTTC
TRBJ2-1,-,TRBV27,TRBD2,CASSPYLAGGPLSYNEQFF,TGTGCCAGCAGTCCCTACCTAGCGGGAGGGCCTTTGAGCTACAATGAGCAGTTCTTC
TRBJ2-6,-,TRBV19,-,CASSIGQLSSGANVLTF,TGTGCCAGTAGTATCGGGCAGCTTAGCTCTGGGGCCAACGTCCTGACTTTC